The T cell receptor (beta chain) under discussion was sequenced for a study of cytomegalovirus exposure and HLA in healthy donors. Donors were nominally healthy when sampled, though unrecorded immune exposures were likely. General study findings and limits: In a later analysis, parvovirus B19, influenza, CMV and Epstein-Barr virus appeared linked to several top co-occurrence clusters. A later analysis reportedly found fewer N-insertions in an Asian-associated ancestry cluster than the roughly 700-donor mean. Later analysis placed DRB1 highest and HLA-C lowest in TCR association rates, which differed by HLA locus.

The PCR employed 60 Vbeta primers together with 13 Jbeta primers. Measured with immunoSEQ multiplex PCR; TCRdb has only the in-frame clones, and not every one. The sample has under 300,000 clones; 70% to 90% are singletons. Regarding this clone: The antigen is unknown.

The germline V and J ends were trimmed by 2 bases and 8 bases, with 9 bases remaining between them. This CDR3 spans 11 amino acids. The germline gives CDR1 GTSNPN, CDR2 SVGIG (reference sequence). Sequencing used PBMCs. This clonotype originated in a woman aged 40 to 49 in good health and CMV-seropositive. The chain has TRBV30 and TRBJ1-1, with a weak D call TRBD1 (5 bases). Written as DNA, the CDR3 is TGTGCCTGGAGTCCCAGGGTGGAAGCTTTCTTT. Translation gives CAWSPRVEAFF.